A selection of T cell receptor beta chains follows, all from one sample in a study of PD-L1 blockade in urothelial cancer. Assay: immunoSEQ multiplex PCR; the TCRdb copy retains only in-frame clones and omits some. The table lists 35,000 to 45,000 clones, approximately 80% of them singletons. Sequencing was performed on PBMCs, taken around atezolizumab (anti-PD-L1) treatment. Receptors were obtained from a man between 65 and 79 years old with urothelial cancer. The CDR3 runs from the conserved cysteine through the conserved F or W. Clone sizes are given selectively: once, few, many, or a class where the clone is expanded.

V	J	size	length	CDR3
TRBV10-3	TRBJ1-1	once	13	CAISDPTPLEAFF
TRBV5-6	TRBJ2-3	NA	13	CASSLAGDHTQYF
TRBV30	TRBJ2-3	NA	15	CAFLVAGASTDTQYF
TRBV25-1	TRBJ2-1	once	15	CASSGSGRAFSEQFF
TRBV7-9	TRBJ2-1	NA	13	CASSLSAAYEQFF
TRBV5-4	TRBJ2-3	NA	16	CASSEEPDPSTDTQYF
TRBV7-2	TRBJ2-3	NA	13	CASSPARADTQYF
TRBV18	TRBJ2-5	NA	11	CASSLEETQYF
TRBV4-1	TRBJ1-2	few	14	CASSHSKQGGGYTF
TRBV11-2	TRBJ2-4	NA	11	CASSNVDIQYF
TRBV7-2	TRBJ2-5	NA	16	CASSFRTSGTGETQYF
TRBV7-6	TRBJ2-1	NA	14	CASSPRREFGEQFF
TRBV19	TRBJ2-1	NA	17	CASSPIRSGRVNNEQFF
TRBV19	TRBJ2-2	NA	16	CASSIDGNTNTGELFF
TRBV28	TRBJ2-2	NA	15	CASSPLAGVTGELFF
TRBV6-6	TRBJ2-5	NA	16	CASSYENSGYQETQYF
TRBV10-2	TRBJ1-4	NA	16	CASSDWDRGRSEKLFF
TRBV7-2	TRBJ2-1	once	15	CASSLGTNKYNEQFF
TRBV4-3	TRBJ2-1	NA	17	CASSQGIASGRNDEQFF
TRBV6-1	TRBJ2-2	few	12	CASSESTGELFF
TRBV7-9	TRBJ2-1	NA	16	CASSPGLAGVFNEQFF
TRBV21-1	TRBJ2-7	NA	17	CASSKGMIGGRAYEQYF
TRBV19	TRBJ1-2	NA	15	CASSAVDQGARGYTF
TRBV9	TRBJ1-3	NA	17	CASSAPDGGSSGNTIYF
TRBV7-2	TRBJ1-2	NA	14	CASSSQGAGYGYTF
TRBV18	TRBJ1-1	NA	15	CASQTTGGPNTEAFF
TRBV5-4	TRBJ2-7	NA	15	CASSDPGLGGIEQYF
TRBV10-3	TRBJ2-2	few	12	CAGGGGTGELFF
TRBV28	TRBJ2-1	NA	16	CASSLSVVLEHNEQFF
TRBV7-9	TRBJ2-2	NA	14	CASSAHRNTGELFF
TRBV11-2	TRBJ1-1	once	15	CASSSSVGTGTEAFF
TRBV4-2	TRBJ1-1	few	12	CASGQLNTEAFF
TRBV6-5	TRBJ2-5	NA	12	CASSYGGETQYF
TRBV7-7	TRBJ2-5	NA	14	CASTRVPQEETQYF
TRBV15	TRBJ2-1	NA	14	CATKTSGRYNEQFF
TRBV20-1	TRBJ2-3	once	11	CSARRGDTQYF
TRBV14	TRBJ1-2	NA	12	CASSQDSYGYTF
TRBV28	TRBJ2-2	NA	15	CACNQPEGHGGELFF
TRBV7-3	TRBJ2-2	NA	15	CASSLSGGNTGELFF
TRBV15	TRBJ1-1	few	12	CATSRQGTEAFF
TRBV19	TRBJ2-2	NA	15	CASSIRGVNTGELFF
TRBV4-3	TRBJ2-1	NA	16	CASSQRIAGLHNEQFF
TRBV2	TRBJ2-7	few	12	CAIRQTNYEQYF
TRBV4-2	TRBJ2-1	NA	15	CASSQGISSYNEQFF
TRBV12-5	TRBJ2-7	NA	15	CASGGGRETIYEQYF
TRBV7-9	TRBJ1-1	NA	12	CASSFPNTEAFF
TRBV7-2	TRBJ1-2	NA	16	CASSPRGGGFNYGYTF
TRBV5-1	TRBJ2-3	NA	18	CASSHRDRRRSHTDTQYF
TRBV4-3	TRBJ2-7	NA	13	CASSQEGAGEQYF
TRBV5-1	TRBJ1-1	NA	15	CASSPTDTGNTEAFF
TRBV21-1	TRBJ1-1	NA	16	CASRDRDPFLNTEAFF
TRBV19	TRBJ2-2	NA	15	CASSIRETNTGELFF
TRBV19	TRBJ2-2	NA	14	CASSIQGRFGELFF
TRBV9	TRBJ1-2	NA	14	CASSGGTGTEGYTF